Listed here are 31 T cell receptor beta chains from one sample, sequenced in a study of beta chain features in type 1 diabetes. The investigators reverse transcribed all of the isolated RNA, so they sequenced expressed TCRB transcripts. Profiled with immunoSEQ multiplex PCR; TCRdb holds only in-frame clones, not every one. The sample records hundreds of thousands of clones, around 13% being singletons. The material sequenced was naive CD4+ T cells from blood. The receptors derive from a young man in good health.

The chain has TRBV11-1 and TRBJ2-2; 7 nucleotides align to TRBD1. V was clipped by 2 bases and J by 7 bases; unmatched bases: 4. Germline V gene data show CDR1 as SGHAT and CDR2 as FQDESV (reference sequence). This CDR3 comprises 14 residues. DNA of the CDR3: TGTGCCAGCAGCTTACGACAGGGTCGCGGGGAGCTGTTTTTT. Amino acid sequence: CASSLRQGRGELFF.

The sample holds one count of this clone. The chain is built from TRBV18 and TRBJ2-2, with D unclear. Per the germline V gene, CDR1 is KGHSH and CDR2 is LQKENI. The CDR3 runs to 15 residues. V gave up 3 bases and J gave up 2 bases, with 10 bases separating them. CDR3 coding DNA: TGTGCCAGCTCACCTAATCTAGTAAACACCGGGGAGCTGTTTTTT. Its translation is CASSPNLVNTGELFF.

V usage is TRBV11-2 and J usage is TRBJ2-2; no clear D gene. This CDR3 is 13 amino acids long. V was pared by 4 bases and J by 10 bases, with 13 bases between. Germline-derived CDR1 and CDR2 are SGHAT and FQNNGV. The CDR3 sequence: CASSSVKFVELFF. As DNA, the CDR3 is TGTGCCAGCAGCTCAGTAAAGTTCGTGGAGCTGTTTTTT.

This clone occurred a few times. J is TRBJ2-7 and V is TRBV5-1; TRBD2 agrees at 10 bases. The CDR3 has 14 amino acids. Germline assignment: CDR1 SGHRS and CDR2 YFSETQ. V shed 4 bases, J shed 4 bases, and the junction held 5 bases outside the gene matches. CDR3 DNA: TGCGCCAGCAGCCCCGGACTAGCGGATTACGAGCAGTACTTC. Its protein is CASSPGLADYEQYF.

There are a few counts of this clone. The chain couples TRBV2 to TRBJ2-7; unclear D gene. V dropped 3 bases and J dropped 8 bases, with 8 bases sitting between them. Per germline, CDR1 SNHLY and CDR2 FYNNEI. The CDR3 length is 11 residues. The CDR3 bases are TGTGCCAGCAGTGACGTGGCCAAGCAGTACTTC. It translates to CASSDVAKQYF. Variable domain in full (rest from reference TRBV2 and TRBJ2-7): EPEVTQTPSHQVTQMGQEVILRCVPISNHLYFYWYRQILGQKVEFLVSFYNNEISEKSEIFDDQFSVERPDGSNFTLKIRSTKLEDSAMYFCASSDVAKQYFGPGTRLTVT.

This clone was counted a few times. The CDR3 spells CASSQDRATSYEQYF. The CDR3 nucleotides are TGCGCCAGCAGCCAAGACAGGGCCACCTCCTACGAGCAGTACTTC. This chain joins TRBV4-3 and TRBJ2-7; D is perhaps TRBD1 (5 bases). Germline lookup yields CDR1 LGHNA and CDR2 YSLEER. V shed 0 bases and J shed 0 bases, with 9 bases lying between them. The CDR3 spans 15 residues.

This clone came up a few times. This sequence joins TRBV10-3 and TRBJ1-2, with D uncertain. CDR3 size: 12 residues. Germline-derived CDR1 and CDR2 are ENHRY and SYGVKD. Trimming left V 2 bases short and J 4 bases short, with 5 bases between. The CDR3 nucleotides read TGTGCCATCAGTGAGGACATCTATGGCTACACCTTC. This gives the protein CAISEDIYGYTF.

V is TRBV5-6 and J is TRBJ2-5, with TRBD1 matching 8 bases. CDR1 is SGHDT and CDR2 is YYEEEE in the germline V gene. V lost 4 bases, J lost 6 bases, and 8 bases stayed unmatched. The length of the CDR3 is 14 residues. The CDR3 DNA sequence: TGTGCCAGCAGCACGGACAGGGTTTCGCAGACCCAGTACTTC. As protein: CASSTDRVSQTQYF.

This chain joins TRBV21-1 and TRBJ1-5. TRBV21-1 is assigned pseudogene status. CDR3 length: 13 amino acids. CDR3 DNA sequence: TGTGCCAGCAGCAAAGCGCGGGGAAAGCCCCAGCATTTT. Translating it yields CASSKARGKPQHF.

The chain couples TRBV29-1 to TRBJ2-3; TRBD2 might be the D (7 bases). V was trimmed by 4 bases and J by 1 base, leaving 15 bases between them. Germline CDR1 SQVTM, CDR2 ANQGSEA. The CDR3 totals 15 residues. This CDR3 reads CSVGVAGARTDTQYF. CDR3 DNA: TGCAGCGTTGGTGTGGCGGGGGCCCGCACAGATACGCAGTATTTT.

This chain links TRBV11-2 with TRBJ2-5; D gene ambiguous. Per the germline V gene, CDR1 is SGHAT and CDR2 is FQNNGV. This CDR3 contains 13 residues. V was trimmed by 0 bases and J by 3 bases, leaving 5 bases between them. CDR3 bases: TGTGCCAGCAGCTTAGACACTGAAGAGACCCAGTACTTC. It translates to CASSLDTEETQYF.

The chain couples TRBV28 to TRBJ2-6; D unresolved. The CDR3 is made up of 14 amino acids. CDR1 is MDHEN and CDR2 is SYDVKM in the germline V gene. Trimming shortened V by 8 bases and J by 4 bases, and 12 bases separated the two germline ends. The CDR3 here is CASHPGRGANVLTF. The CDR3 DNA is TGTGCCAGCCACCCAGGCAGGGGGGCCAACGTCCTGACTTTC. Filled out from reference TRBV28 and TRBJ2-6, the complete variable domain reads DVKVTQSSRYLVKRTGEKVFLECVQDMDHENMFWYRQDPGLGLRLIYFSYDVKMKEKGDIPEGYSVSREKKERFSLILESASTNQTSMYLCASHPGRGANVLTFGAGSRLTVL.

The sample holds a few counts of this clone. The V gene is TRBV4-3, the J gene TRBJ1-2; D unresolved. V gave up 0 bases and J gave up 8 bases, with 4 bases separating them. The germline gives CDR1 LGHNA, CDR2 YSLEER. The CDR3 totals 11 residues. The CDR3 protein is CASSQDGGYTF. Here the CDR3 DNA reads TGCGCCAGCAGCCAAGACGGGGGCTACACCTTC.

The chain joins TRBV28 to TRBJ1-2; 9 nucleotides agree with TRBD1. Germline-derived CDR1 and CDR2 are MDHEN and SYDVKM. The CDR3 contains 15 residues. After removal of 3 bases from V and 8 bases from J, the junction contained 10 bases not matched to a gene. CDR3 region: CASSFGDRDTGGYTF. CDR3 nucleotide sequence: TGTGCCAGCAGTTTTGGGGACAGGGATACAGGGGGCTACACCTTC.

There are a few counts of this clone. V and J are TRBV28 and TRBJ1-2; D may be TRBD1 (5 bases). Between the trimmed V and J ends, which lost 7 bases and 3 bases, there was a span of 12 bases. The CDR3 runs to 13 residues. CDR1 is MDHEN and CDR2 is SYDVKM in the germline V gene. The CDR3 loop reads CASTSTAYYGYTF. The CDR3 DNA reads as TGTGCCAGCACGTCGACAGCTTACTATGGCTACACCTTC.

Only a few counts were recorded for this clone. The chain joins TRBV7-9 to TRBJ1-2; D remains ambiguous. Germline V CDR1 and CDR2: SEHNR, FQNEAQ (reference sequence). The CDR3 has 12 amino acids. The germline V and J ends were trimmed by 1 base and 6 bases, with 6 bases remaining between them. The DNA for the CDR3 is TGTGCCAGCAGCTTAGGTTCAGATGGCTACACCTTC. It is translated as CASSLGSDGYTF.

V and J are TRBV30 and TRBJ1-4, with D possibly matching TRBD1 (6 bases). The V and J ends lost 3 bases and 7 bases respectively, with 12 bases between them. The CDR3 has 13 residues. Germline CDR1 is GTSNPN and CDR2 is SVGIG (reference sequence). The CDR3 loop is CAWSLRDTEKLFF. The CDR3 coding sequence is TGTGCCTGGAGCCTAAGGGACACTGAAAAACTGTTTTTT.

The V gene is TRBV13, the J gene TRBJ2-1; TRBD1 aligns across 7 bases. Germline V gene data show CDR1 as PRHDT and CDR2 as FYEKMQ (reference sequence). V trimming: 3 bases; J trimming: 3 bases; junction bases outside the gene matches: 5. The CDR3 spans 15 residues. CDR3 region: CASSLRQGYYNEQFF. The CDR3 coding sequence is TGTGCCAGCAGCTTGCGACAGGGCTACTACAATGAGCAGTTCTTC.

The gene calls are TRBV5-4 and TRBJ2-5; 10 positions match TRBD2. The CDR3 spans 17 residues. V was pared by 4 bases and J by 5 bases, with 14 bases of the junction left unmatched. Germline V gene data show CDR1 as SGHNT and CDR2 as YYREEE (reference sequence). For the CDR3, the DNA is TGTGCCAGCAGCCAGTACCTAGCGGGGGCACCCAAGGAGACCCAGTACTTC. Its translation is CASSQYLAGAPKETQYF.

For this clone: This same CDR3 is encoded by further DNA sequences in the sample. The chain has TRBV7-2 and TRBJ2-7, with D perhaps matching TRBD1 (5 bases). Trimming shortened V by 5 bases and J by 2 bases, and 10 bases separated the two germline ends. This CDR3 contains 13 residues. In germline, CDR1 is SGHTA, CDR2 FQGNSA. CDR3 in DNA: TGTGCCAGCAGCCTCCGACAGACCTACGAGCAGTACTTC. Translated, it gives CASSLRQTYEQYF.

This clone was picked up a small number of times. The genes are TRBV7-8 and TRBJ2-7, with D perhaps matching TRBD1 (6 bases). V was pared by 6 bases and J by 6 bases, with 12 bases between. The CDR3 extends over 12 amino acids. Per germline, CDR1 SGHVS and CDR2 FQNEAQ. In DNA form, the CDR3 reads TGTGCCAGCAGTCTACAGGGATCCGAGCAGTACTTC. Residues: CASSLQGSEQYF.

The V call is TRBV25-1, the J call TRBJ1-4, with TRBD1 matching over 8 bases. Germline CDR1 is MGHDK and CDR2 is SYGVNS. Trimming took 3 bases from V and 6 from J; bases not matched to a gene: 3. This CDR3 is built from 14 residues. The CDR3 spells CASSDRGPDEKLFF. The CDR3 bases are TGTGCCAGCAGTGACAGGGGGCCAGATGAAAAACTGTTTTTT. The variable domain in full, with the rest retrieved from reference TRBV25-1 and TRBJ1-4, is EADIYQTPRYLVIGTGKKITLECSQTMGHDKMYWYQQDPGMELHLIHYSYGVNSTEKGDLSSESTVSRIRTEHFPLTLESARPSHTSQYLCASSDRGPDEKLFFGSGTQLSVL.

The chain is built from TRBV6-5 and TRBJ2-5; weak D call: TRBD1 (5 bases). Germline V gene data show CDR1 as MNHEY and CDR2 as SVGAGI. Deletions cut 5 bases from V and 5 bases from J, with 9 bases between. The CDR3 runs to 12 residues. The CDR3 is CASSRGAETQYF. The DNA for the CDR3 is TGTGCCAGCAGTCGTGGGGCTGAGACCCAGTACTTC.

The rearrangement joins TRBV18 to TRBJ2-3, with 7 bases fitting TRBD1. Germline V CDR1 and CDR2: KGHSH, LQKENI. With V trimmed by 3 bases and J by 2 bases, 5 bases remained unmatched. The CDR3 extends over 15 amino acids. The CDR3 nucleotides read TGTGCCAGCTCACCGGGGACAGCCTCCACAGATACGCAGTATTTT. It is translated as CASSPGTASTDTQYF.

The chain couples TRBV30 to TRBJ1-5, with TRBD1 identical over 7 bases. V was clipped by 6 bases and J by 0 bases; unmatched bases: 2. The CDR3 has 13 residues. The germline V gene encodes CDR1 GTSNPN and CDR2 SVGIG (reference sequence). In nucleotides, the CDR3 is TGTGCCTGCGGGACAGATAGCAATCAGCCCCAGCATTTT. This translates into CACGTDSNQPQHF. Based on the CDR3 plus reference TRBV30 and TRBJ1-5, the full variable domain is SQTIHQWPATLVQPVGSPLSLECTVEGTSNPNLYWYRQAAGRGLQLLFYSVGIGQISSEVPQNLSASRPQDRQFILSSKKLLLSDSGFYLCACGTDSNQPQHFGDGTRLSIL.

The chain couples TRBV28 to TRBJ1-1, with a weak D call TRBD1 (5 bases). The V end was cut by 2 bases, the J end by 1 base, with 11 bases between. There are 15 residues in the CDR3. Germline lookup yields CDR1 MDHEN and CDR2 SYDVKM. The CDR3 region has the DNA TGTGCCAGCAGTTTAGAGGGGACTGAGAACACTGAAGCTTTCTTT. This gives the protein CASSLEGTENTEAFF.

V gene TRBV4-3 combines with J gene TRBJ1-5; D not resolved. V lost 0 bases to trimming and J lost 4 bases, with 10 bases between them. Germline loops: CDR1 LGHNA, CDR2 YSLEER. This CDR3 contains 15 residues. CDR3 bases: TGCGCCAGCAGCCAAGATCAGGCAGGTAATCAGCCCCAGCATTTT. This translates into CASSQDQAGNQPQHF.

This clone has just a few counts. The same CDR3 arises from other DNA sequences in this sample as well. The chain is built from TRBV18 and TRBJ1-1; D gene uncertain. Germline CDR1 is KGHSH and CDR2 is LQKENI. The CDR3 runs to 13 residues. V lost 2 bases to trimming and J lost 0 bases, with 4 bases between them. CDR3 sequence: CASSPDMNTEAFF. In DNA form, the CDR3 reads TGTGCCAGCTCACCAGACATGAACACTGAAGCTTTCTTT.

This clone was recorded only once. The chain carries TRBV30 and TRBJ2-5, with a possible D match to TRBD1 (5 bases). CDR3 length: 13 amino acids. V was trimmed by 5 bases and J by 6 bases, leaving 16 bases between them. In germline, CDR1 is GTSNPN, CDR2 SVGIG (reference sequence). Here the CDR3 reads CAWGSGQGKTQYF. CDR3 DNA: TGTGCCTGGGGAAGTGGGCAGGGTAAGACCCAGTACTTC. The variable domain in full, with the rest retrieved from reference TRBV30 and TRBJ2-5, is SQTIHQWPATLVQPVGSPLSLECTVEGTSNPNLYWYRQAAGRGLQLLFYSVGIGQISSEVPQNLSASRPQDRQFILSSKKLLLSDSGFYLCAWGSGQGKTQYFGPGTRLLVL.

This clone has only a few counts. CDR3 region: CASSLRGASGPETQYF. Here the CDR3 DNA reads TGTGCCAGCAGCTTACGAGGGGCTAGCGGCCCCGAGACCCAGTACTTC. The chain combines TRBV11-2 with TRBJ2-5; TRBD2 aligns across 7 bases. In germline, CDR1 is SGHAT, CDR2 FQNNGV. This CDR3 is 16 amino acids long. V trimming: 2 bases; J trimming: 5 bases; junction bases outside the gene matches: 11.

This clone appeared a few times. The chain has TRBV5-1 and TRBJ2-7; tentative D call: TRBD1 (6 bases). Germline CDR1 and CDR2: SGHRS and YFSETQ. The CDR3 is 14 amino acids. With 6 bases removed from V and 2 bases from J, the gap between germline ends came to 15 bases. CDR3 residues: CASTPDSHAYEQYF. As DNA, the CDR3 is TGCGCCAGCACCCCGGACAGTCACGCCTACGAGCAGTACTTC. The whole variable domain, filled in from reference TRBV5-1 and TRBJ2-7, reads KAGVTQTPRYLIKTRGQQVTLSCSPISGHRSVSWYQQTPGQGLQFLFEYFSETQRNKGNFPGRFSGRQFSNSRSEMNVSTLELGDSALYLCASTPDSHAYEQYFGPGTRLTVT.